This T cell receptor (beta chain) was observed in a study of cytomegalovirus exposure and HLA in healthy donors. This clone occurred a few times. This CDR3 contains 13 residues. V lost 6 bases, J lost 7 bases, and 13 bases lay in between. CDR1 is MNHNY, CDR2 SVGAGI, per germline (reference sequence). PCR involved 60 Vbeta and 13 Jbeta primers. Assay: immunoSEQ multiplex PCR; the TCRdb copy retains only in-frame clones and omits some. The table lists about 150,000 clones, about 73% of them singletons. Source material: PBMCs. The clonotype originates from a woman aged 55-70 years in good health and CMV-seropositive. The J gene is TRBJ2-4, the V gene TRBV6-6, with a weak D call TRBD2 (6 bases). The CDR3 loop is CASRTTGANIQYF. Written as DNA, the CDR3 is TGTGCCAGCAGGACTACGGGAGCCAACATTCAGTACTTC.